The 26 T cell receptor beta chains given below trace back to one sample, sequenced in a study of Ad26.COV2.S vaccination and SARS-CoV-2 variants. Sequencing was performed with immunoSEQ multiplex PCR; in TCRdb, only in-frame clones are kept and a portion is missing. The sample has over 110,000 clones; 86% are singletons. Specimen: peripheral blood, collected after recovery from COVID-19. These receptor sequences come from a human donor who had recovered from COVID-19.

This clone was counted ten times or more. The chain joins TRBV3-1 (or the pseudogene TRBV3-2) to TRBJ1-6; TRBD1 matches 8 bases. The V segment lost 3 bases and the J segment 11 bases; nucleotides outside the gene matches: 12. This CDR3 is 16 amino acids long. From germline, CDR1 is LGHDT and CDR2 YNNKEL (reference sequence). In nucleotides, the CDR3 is TGTGCCAGCAGCCATGTGACGGTGACAGGGGAAGCACCCCTCCACTTT. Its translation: CASSHVTVTGEAPLHF.

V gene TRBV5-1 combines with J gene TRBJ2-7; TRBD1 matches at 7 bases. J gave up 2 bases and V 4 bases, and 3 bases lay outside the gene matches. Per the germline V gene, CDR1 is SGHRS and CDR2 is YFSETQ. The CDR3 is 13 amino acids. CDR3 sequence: CASSPRGPYEQYF. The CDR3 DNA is TGCGCCAGCAGCCCAAGGGGGCCCTACGAGCAGTACTTC.

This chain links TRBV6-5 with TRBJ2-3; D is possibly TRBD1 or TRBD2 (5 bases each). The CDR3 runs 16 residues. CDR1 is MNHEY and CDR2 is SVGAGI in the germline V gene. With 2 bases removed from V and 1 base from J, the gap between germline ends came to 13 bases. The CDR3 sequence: CASSYNGAGGTDTQYF. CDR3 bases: TGTGCCAGCAGTTACAACGGGGCGGGCGGCACAGATACGCAGTATTTT.

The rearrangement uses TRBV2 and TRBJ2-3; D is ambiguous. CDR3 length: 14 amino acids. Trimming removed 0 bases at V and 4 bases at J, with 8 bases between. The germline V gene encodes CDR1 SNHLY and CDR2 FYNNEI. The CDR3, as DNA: TGTGCCAGCAGTGAAGCGCTTGTGGCAGATACGCAGTATTTT. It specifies CASSEALVADTQYF.

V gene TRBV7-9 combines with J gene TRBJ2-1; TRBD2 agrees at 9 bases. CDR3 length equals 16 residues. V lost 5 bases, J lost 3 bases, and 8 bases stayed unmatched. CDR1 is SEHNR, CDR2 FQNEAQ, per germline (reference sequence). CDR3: CASSNPLAGIYNEQFF. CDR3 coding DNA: TGTGCCAGCAGCAACCCCCTAGCGGGGATCTACAATGAGCAGTTCTTC.

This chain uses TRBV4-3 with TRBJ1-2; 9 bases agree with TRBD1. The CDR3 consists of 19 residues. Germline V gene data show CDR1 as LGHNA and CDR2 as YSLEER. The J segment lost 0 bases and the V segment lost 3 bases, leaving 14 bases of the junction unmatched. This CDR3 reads CASSQDTGGADLANYGYTF. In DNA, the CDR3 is TGCGCCAGCAGCCAGGATACAGGGGGCGCTGACTTAGCTAACTATGGCTACACCTTC.

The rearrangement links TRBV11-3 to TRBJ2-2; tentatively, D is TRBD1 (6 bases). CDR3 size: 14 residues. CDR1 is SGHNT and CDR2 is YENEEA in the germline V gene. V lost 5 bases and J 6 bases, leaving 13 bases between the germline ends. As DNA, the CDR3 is TGTGCCAGCAGCCCACTAACAGGGTCCGGGGAGCTGTTTTTT. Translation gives CASSPLTGSGELFF.

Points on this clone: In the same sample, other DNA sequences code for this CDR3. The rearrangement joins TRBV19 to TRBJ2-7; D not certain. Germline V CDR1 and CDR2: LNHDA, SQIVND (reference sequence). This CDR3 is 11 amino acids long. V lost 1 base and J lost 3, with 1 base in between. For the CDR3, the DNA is TGTGCCAGTAGTATAGGCTACGAGCAGTACTTC. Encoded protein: CASSIGYEQYF.

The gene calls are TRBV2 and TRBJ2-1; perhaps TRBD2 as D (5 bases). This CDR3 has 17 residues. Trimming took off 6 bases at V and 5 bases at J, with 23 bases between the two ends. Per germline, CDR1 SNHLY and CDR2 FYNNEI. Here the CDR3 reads CASSASSRRAGDNEQFF. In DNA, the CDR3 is TGTGCCAGCAGCGCCTCATCACGAAGGGCGGGCGACAATGAGCAGTTCTTC.

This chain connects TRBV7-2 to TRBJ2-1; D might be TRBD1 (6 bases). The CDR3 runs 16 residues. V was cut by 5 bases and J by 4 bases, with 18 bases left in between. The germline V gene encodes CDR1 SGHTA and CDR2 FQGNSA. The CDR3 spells CASSPRPGTLYNEQFF. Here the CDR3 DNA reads TGTGCCAGCAGCCCCCGCCCCGGGACACTTTACAATGAGCAGTTCTTC.

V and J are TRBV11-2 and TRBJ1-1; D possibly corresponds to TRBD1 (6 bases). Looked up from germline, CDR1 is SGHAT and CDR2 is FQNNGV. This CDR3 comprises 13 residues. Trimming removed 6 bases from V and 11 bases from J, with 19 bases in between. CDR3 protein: CASRSLGGPLAFF. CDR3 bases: TGTGCCAGCAGGTCACTAGGGGGACCCTTGGCTTTCTTT.

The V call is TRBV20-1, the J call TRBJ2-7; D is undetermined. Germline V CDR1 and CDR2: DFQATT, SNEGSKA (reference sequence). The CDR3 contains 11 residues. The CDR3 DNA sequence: TGCACCCTCCCGAGCTCCTACGAGCAGTACTTC. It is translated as CTLPSSYEQYF.

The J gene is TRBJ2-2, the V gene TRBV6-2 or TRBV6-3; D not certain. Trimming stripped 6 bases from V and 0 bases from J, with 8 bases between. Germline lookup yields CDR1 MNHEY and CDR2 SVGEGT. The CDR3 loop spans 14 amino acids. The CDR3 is CASSHPSNTGELFF. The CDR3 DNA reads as TGTGCCAGCAGCCACCCTTCGAACACCGGGGAGCTGTTTTTT.

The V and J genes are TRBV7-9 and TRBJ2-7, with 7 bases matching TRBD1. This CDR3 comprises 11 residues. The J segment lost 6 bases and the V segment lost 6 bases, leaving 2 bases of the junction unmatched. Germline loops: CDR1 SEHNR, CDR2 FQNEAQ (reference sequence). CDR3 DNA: TGTGCCAGCAGTTACAGGGGCGAGCAGTACTTC. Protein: CASSYRGEQYF.

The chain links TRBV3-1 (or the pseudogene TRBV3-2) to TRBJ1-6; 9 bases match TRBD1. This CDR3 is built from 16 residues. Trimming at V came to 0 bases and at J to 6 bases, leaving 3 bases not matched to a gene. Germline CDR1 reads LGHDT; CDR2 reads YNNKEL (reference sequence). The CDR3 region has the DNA TGTGCCAGCAGCCAAGAATGGGACAGGGTTAATTCACCCCTCCACTTT. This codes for CASSQEWDRVNSPLHF.

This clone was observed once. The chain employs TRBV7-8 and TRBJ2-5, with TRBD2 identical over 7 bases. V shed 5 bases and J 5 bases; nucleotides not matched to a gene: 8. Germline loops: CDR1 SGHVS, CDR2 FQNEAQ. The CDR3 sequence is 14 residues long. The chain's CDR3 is CASSPWGGRETQYF. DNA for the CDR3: TGTGCCAGCAGCCCCTGGGGGGGAAGGGAGACCCAGTACTTC.

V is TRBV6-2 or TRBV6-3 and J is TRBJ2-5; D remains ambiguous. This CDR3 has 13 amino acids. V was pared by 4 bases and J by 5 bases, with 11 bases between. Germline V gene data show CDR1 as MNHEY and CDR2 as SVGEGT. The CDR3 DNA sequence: TGTGCCAGCAGTTTGGAGTATTGGGAGACCCAGTACTTC. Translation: CASSLEYWETQYF.

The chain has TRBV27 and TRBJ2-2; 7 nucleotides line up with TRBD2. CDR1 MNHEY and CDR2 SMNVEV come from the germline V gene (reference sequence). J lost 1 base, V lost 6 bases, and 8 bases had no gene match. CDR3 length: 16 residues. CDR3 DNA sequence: TGTGCCAGCAGCCGCCTAGCGGTTTTGAACACCGGGGAGCTGTTTTTT. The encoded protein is CASSRLAVLNTGELFF.

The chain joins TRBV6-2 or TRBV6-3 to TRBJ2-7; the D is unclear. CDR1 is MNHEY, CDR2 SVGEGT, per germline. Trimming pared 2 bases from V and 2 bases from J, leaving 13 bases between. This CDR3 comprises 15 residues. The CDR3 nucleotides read TGTGCCAGCAGTTACGCGGCGAGGTCCCCCTACGAGCAGTACTTC. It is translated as CASSYAARSPYEQYF.

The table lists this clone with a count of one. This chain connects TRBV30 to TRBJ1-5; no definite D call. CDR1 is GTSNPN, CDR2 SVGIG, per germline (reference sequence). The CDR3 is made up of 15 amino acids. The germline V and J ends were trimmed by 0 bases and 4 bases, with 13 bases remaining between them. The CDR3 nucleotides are TGTGCCTGGAGTGTAGGCGCGGAACGAAATCAGCCCCAGCATTTT. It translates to CAWSVGAERNQPQHF.

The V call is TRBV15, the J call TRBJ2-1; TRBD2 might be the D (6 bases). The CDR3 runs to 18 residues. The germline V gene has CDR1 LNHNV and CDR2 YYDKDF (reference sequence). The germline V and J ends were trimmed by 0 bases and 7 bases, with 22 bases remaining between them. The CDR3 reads CATSREGWSSDGGNEQFF. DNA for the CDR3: TGTGCCACCAGCAGAGAGGGGTGGTCTTCCGATGGGGGGAATGAGCAGTTCTTC.

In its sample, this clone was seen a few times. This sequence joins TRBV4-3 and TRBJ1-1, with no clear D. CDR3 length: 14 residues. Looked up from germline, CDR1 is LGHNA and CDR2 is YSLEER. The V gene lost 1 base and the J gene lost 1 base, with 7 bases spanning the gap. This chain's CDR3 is CASSQVTENTEAFF. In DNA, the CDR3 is TGCGCCAGCAGCCAAGTTACAGAGAACACTGAAGCTTTCTTT.

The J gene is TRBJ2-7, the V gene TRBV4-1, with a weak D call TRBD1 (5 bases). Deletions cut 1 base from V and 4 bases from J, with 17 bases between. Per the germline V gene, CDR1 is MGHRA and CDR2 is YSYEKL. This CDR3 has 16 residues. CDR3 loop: CASSQGRDPPLYEQYF. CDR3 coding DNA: TGCGCCAGCAGCCAAGGCAGGGATCCCCCACTATACGAGCAGTACTTC.

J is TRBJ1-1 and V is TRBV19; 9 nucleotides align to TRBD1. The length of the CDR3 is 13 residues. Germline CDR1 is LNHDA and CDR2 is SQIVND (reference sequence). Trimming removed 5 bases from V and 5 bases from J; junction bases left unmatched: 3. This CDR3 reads CASSDRGGTEAFF. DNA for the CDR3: TGTGCCAGTAGTGACAGGGGGGGAACTGAAGCTTTCTTT.

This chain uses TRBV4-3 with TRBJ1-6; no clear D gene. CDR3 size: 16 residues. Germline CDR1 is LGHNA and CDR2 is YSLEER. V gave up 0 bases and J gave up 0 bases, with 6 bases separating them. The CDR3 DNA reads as TGCGCCAGCAGCCAAGATCACAGCTCCTATAATTCACCCCTCCACTTT. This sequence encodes CASSQDHSSYNSPLHF.

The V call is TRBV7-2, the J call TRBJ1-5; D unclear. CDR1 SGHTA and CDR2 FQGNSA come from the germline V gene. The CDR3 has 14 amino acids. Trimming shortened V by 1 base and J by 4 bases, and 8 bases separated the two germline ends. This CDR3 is CASSLGTGNQPQHF. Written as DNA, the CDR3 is TGTGCCAGCAGCTTAGGGACCGGGAATCAGCCCCAGCATTTT.